The clone carrying this TCR beta chain was seen at least ten times. Its antigen is not identified. The sample is drawn from a study of CD8+CD57+ T cells in acquired aplastic anemia. Study-wide context: The sorted CD4+ and CD8+ cells yielded an average around 3 ug of DNA. Overall study findings and caveats: Patients and controls turned out to have twenty-nine CD8+ CDR3 sequences in common. CD8+ Simpson's diversity did not differ significantly between patients and controls.

The V gene lost 0 bases and the J gene lost 2 bases, with 7 bases spanning the gap. This CDR3 is built from 15 residues. Germline V gives CDR1 ENHRY, CDR2 SYGVKD. Genomic DNA templated the TCR beta VDJ and CDR3 profiling. Each CDR3 protein gets one entry after TCRdb re-called the reads with MiXCR. The data contain about 220,000 distinct CDR3 sequences, more than 40% of them singletons. Patients selected for sequencing had displayed CD8+CD57+ cell expansion by flow cytometry. Sampling of blood occurred while the patients had still received no therapy. This sequence joins TRBV10-3 and TRBJ1-4; D is perhaps TRBD1 (5 bases). Sequencing was done on a sample of sorted CD4+, CD8+, or CD8+CD57+ T cells (not recorded which) from PBMCs. The receptor's source is a human donor with aplastic anemia. The CDR3 bases are TGTGCCATCAGTGAGTCCAGGGCGACTAATGAAAAACTGTTTTTT. Protein product: CAISESRATNEKLFF.